The T cell receptor beta chain under discussion was sequenced for a study of blood T cells in healthy people across ages. General study findings and limits: Long-lived donors exceeded aged donors in naive CD4+ cells and diversity. Leaving the PBMCs unsorted stopped any conclusive comparison of naive versus antigen-experienced cells.

About this clonotype: Its antigen remains unidentified.

With a J-beta primer mix and a sample-barcoded 5' primer, a second PCR ran about 6 to 11 cycles. TCRdb ran MiXCR on the 5' RACE reads and lists one entry per CDR3 protein. The profile shows about 1.6 million distinct CDR3 sequences, roughly 32% of them singletons. V was shortened by 4 bases and J by 5 bases, with 12 bases between the two germline ends. The germline CDR1 and CDR2 sequences are SGHKS and YYEKEE (reference sequence). The CDR3 covers 14 residues. The TCR comes from a woman between 25 and 40 years old in good health. The gene calls are TRBV5-5 and TRBJ1-4; maybe TRBD1 (5 bases). The sample taken for sequencing was blood. The CDR3 DNA reads as TGTGCCAGCAGCGTCCGGGACGCCAATGAAAAACTGTTTTTT. It encodes CASSVRDANEKLFF.